This record covers a single T cell receptor beta chain. Its antigen is not identified. This PCR relied on a set of 60 Vbeta primers and 13 Jbeta primers. Measured with immunoSEQ multiplex PCR; TCRdb has only the in-frame clones, and not every one. The repertoire holds 150,000 or so clones, around three quarters seen once, with 1% in the top ten. V shed 4 bases and J shed 3 bases, with 13 bases lying between them. Germline V lookup: CDR1 SGHRS, CDR2 YFSETQ. The CDR3 has 14 residues. The data belong to a study of cytomegalovirus exposure and HLA in healthy donors. The overall study: Prior work identified around 100 million unique TCR beta sequences in some 200 million T cells.

Study-level findings and limits: Researchers reported in a later analysis that common viral pathogens appeared linked to several top clusters. Analysis was performed later, and it showed HLA-associated TCR beta chains to be more clonally expanded than equally common others. Exclusion as indistinguishable affected some V segments, including TRBV6-2 and TRBV6-3.

Sequenced input: PBMCs. The clonotype originates from a woman in her thirties or forties in good health and CMV-seronegative. The chain joins TRBV5-1 to TRBJ2-5, with a possible D match to TRBD2 (6 bases). CDR3: CASSQMGGKETQYF. CDR3 coding DNA: TGCGCCAGCAGCCAAATGGGGGGTAAAGAGACCCAGTACTTC.